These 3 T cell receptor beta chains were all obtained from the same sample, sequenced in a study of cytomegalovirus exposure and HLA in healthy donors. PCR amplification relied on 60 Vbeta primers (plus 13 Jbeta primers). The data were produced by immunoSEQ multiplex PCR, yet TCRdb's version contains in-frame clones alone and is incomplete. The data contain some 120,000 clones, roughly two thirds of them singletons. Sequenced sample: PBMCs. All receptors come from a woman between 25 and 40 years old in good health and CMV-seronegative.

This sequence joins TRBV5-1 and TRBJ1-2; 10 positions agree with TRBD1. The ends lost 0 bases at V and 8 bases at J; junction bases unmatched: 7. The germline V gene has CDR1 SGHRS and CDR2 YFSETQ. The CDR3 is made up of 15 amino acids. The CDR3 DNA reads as TGCGCCAGCAGCTTGGCTGGGACAGGGGATAGAGGCTACACCTTC. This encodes CASSLAGTGDRGYTF.

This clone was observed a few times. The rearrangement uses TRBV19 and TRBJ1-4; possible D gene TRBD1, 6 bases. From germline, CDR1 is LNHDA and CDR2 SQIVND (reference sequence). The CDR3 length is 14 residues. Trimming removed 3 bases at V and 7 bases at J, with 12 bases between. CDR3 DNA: TGTGCCAGTAGTATGCTCCAGGGGCTTGAAAAACTGTTTTTT. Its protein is CASSMLQGLEKLFF.

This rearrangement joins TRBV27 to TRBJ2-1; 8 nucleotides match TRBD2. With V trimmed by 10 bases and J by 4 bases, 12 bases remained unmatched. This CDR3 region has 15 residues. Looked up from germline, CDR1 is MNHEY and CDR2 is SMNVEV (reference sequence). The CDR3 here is CATLPGGRIYNEQFF. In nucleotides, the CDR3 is TGTGCCACCCTACCCGGCGGGAGGATATACAATGAGCAGTTCTTC.